The rows below give T cell receptor beta chains drawn from one sample of a study of blood T cell repertoires in COVID-19. Repertoires were generated with immunoSEQ multiplex PCR, while TCRdb's copy carries only in-frame clones and drops some. Here the sample spans approximately 92,000 clones, 70% to 90% being singletons. Sequencing was performed on peripheral blood. The receptors originated from a man between 60 and 75 years old with acute or convalescent COVID-19. The CDR3 runs from the conserved cysteine through the conserved F or W. Each record gives: J gene, V gene, D gene, clone size, CDR3 DNA, CDR3 protein. A D gene is named only where the DNA matches it firmly. Size is omitted from some rows. Given values are once, few, many or a class for expanded clones.

j_call: TRBJ1-1; v_call: TRBV15; d_call: -; clone_size: -; cdr3_nt: TGTGCCACCAGCAGAATGCTAGAGACTGAAGCTTTCTTT; cdr3_aa: CATSRMLETEAFF
j_call: TRBJ1-6; v_call: TRBV6-5; d_call: TRBD1; clone_size: once; cdr3_nt: TGTGCCAGCAGACGGACAGGGGACTCGTCACCCCTCCACTTT; cdr3_aa: CASRRTGDSSPLHF
j_call: TRBJ1-2; v_call: TRBV27; d_call: -; clone_size: many; cdr3_nt: TGTGCCAGCAGTCCCAGGGACAAAGGCCTGCGAAAGGGCTACACCTTC; cdr3_aa: CASSPRDKGLRKGYTF
j_call: TRBJ1-1; v_call: TRBV7-6; d_call: -; clone_size: -; cdr3_nt: TGTGCCAGCAGCGCCCAGATGGAGACTGAAGCTTTCTTT; cdr3_aa: CASSAQMETEAFF
j_call: TRBJ2-3; v_call: TRBV27; d_call: -; clone_size: -; cdr3_nt: TGTGCCAGCAGGACCGCGCGGGCAACGCAGTATTTT; cdr3_aa: CASRTARATQYF
j_call: TRBJ1-6; v_call: TRBV11-1; d_call: -; clone_size: -; cdr3_nt: TGTGCCAGCAGCCCACAGGGCGTGAATTCACCCCTCCACTTT; cdr3_aa: CASSPQGVNSPLHF
j_call: TRBJ2-1; v_call: TRBV2; d_call: TRBD2; clone_size: -; cdr3_nt: TGTGCCAGCAGGCCGGGGACTAGCGGGGGGGCCAGCTACAATGAGCAGTTCTTC; cdr3_aa: CASRPGTSGGASYNEQFF
j_call: TRBJ1-2; v_call: TRBV28; d_call: -; clone_size: -; cdr3_nt: TGTGCCAGCAGCTTACCGGCTCATTCCCAGGGTGGCTACACCTTC; cdr3_aa: CASSLPAHSQGGYTF
j_call: TRBJ1-5; v_call: TRBV7-2; d_call: -; clone_size: -; cdr3_nt: TGTGCCAGCAGCTCAGGATGGGTTCAGCCCCAGCATTTT; cdr3_aa: CASSSGWVQPQHF
j_call: TRBJ2-3; v_call: TRBV7-9; d_call: TRBD2; clone_size: -; cdr3_nt: TGTGCCAGCAGCTCCCTTCTTAGCGGGGGTGGGATCGCAGATACGCAGTATTTT; cdr3_aa: CASSSLLSGGGIADTQYF
j_call: TRBJ1-1; v_call: TRBV30; d_call: TRBD1; clone_size: -; cdr3_nt: TGTGCCTGGAGCCTACAGGGGGCGAGGAACACTGAAGCTTTCTTT; cdr3_aa: CAWSLQGARNTEAFF
j_call: TRBJ1-4; v_call: TRBV6-5; d_call: TRBD1; clone_size: -; cdr3_nt: TGTGCCAGCAGTCGGGACAGGGCTTCTGAAAAACTGTTTTTT; cdr3_aa: CASSRDRASEKLFF
j_call: TRBJ1-5; v_call: TRBV2; d_call: -; clone_size: -; cdr3_nt: TGTGCCTGCCATCAGGGGTTGAGCAATCAGCCCCAGCATTTT; cdr3_aa: CACHQGLSNQPQHF
j_call: TRBJ2-7; v_call: TRBV30; d_call: -; clone_size: -; cdr3_nt: TGTGCCTGGAGTTCCGTCTACGAGCAGTACTTC; cdr3_aa: CAWSSVYEQYF
j_call: TRBJ1-1; v_call: TRBV6-5; d_call: TRBD1; clone_size: -; cdr3_nt: TGTGCCAGCACTGGGGACAGGGGGAATAGGGCTGAAGCTTTCTTT; cdr3_aa: CASTGDRGNRAEAFF
j_call: TRBJ1-2; v_call: TRBV18; d_call: TRBD1; clone_size: -; cdr3_nt: TGTGCCAGCTCTTCCAAGACAGGGATGAATGGCTACACCTTC; cdr3_aa: CASSSKTGMNGYTF
j_call: TRBJ2-3; v_call: TRBV9; d_call: -; clone_size: -; cdr3_nt: TGTGCCAGCAGCGTTGCCACAGGTCGCACAGATACGCAGTATTTT; cdr3_aa: CASSVATGRTDTQYF
j_call: TRBJ2-7; v_call: TRBV11-3; d_call: TRBD2; clone_size: -; cdr3_nt: TGTGCCAGCAGCCCCCAACTAGCGGGGGGCGTCGAGCAGTACTTC; cdr3_aa: CASSPQLAGGVEQYF
j_call: TRBJ2-7; v_call: TRBV6-5; d_call: -; clone_size: -; cdr3_nt: TGTGCCAGCAGTTTGAGAAGAACCTACGAGCAGTACTTC; cdr3_aa: CASSLRRTYEQYF
j_call: TRBJ1-2; v_call: TRBV2; d_call: -; clone_size: once; cdr3_nt: TGTGCCAGCAGTGAGGGCCAGTATGGCTACACCTTC; cdr3_aa: CASSEGQYGYTF
j_call: TRBJ2-5; v_call: TRBV2; d_call: -; clone_size: -; cdr3_nt: TGTGCCACCGATCTGGCGGAGACGACCCAGTACTTC; cdr3_aa: CATDLAETTQYF
j_call: TRBJ1-2; v_call: TRBV19; d_call: TRBD1; clone_size: -; cdr3_nt: TGTGCCAGTAGTACCTTTACAGGGGGGAACTATGGCTACACCTTC; cdr3_aa: CASSTFTGGNYGYTF
j_call: TRBJ2-2; v_call: TRBV9; d_call: -; clone_size: -; cdr3_nt: TGTGCCAGCAGCGTAGCTGAGGGAGTGGGGGAGCTGTTTTTT; cdr3_aa: CASSVAEGVGELFF
j_call: TRBJ2-6; v_call: TRBV4-3; d_call: -; clone_size: many; cdr3_nt: TGCGCCAGCAGCCAAGCTTCATCCGGGACATCTTTCTCTGGGGCCAACGTCCTGACTTTC; cdr3_aa: CASSQASSGTSFSGANVLTF
j_call: TRBJ1-1; v_call: TRBV10-2; d_call: -; clone_size: -; cdr3_nt: TGCGCCAGCAGGGTACAGGGCGAGGGCACTGAAGCTTTCTTT; cdr3_aa: CASRVQGEGTEAFF
j_call: TRBJ1-1; v_call: TRBV29-1; d_call: TRBD1; clone_size: -; cdr3_nt: TGCAGCGTTGCGACAGGGTTCACTGAAGCTTTCTTT; cdr3_aa: CSVATGFTEAFF
j_call: TRBJ2-1; v_call: TRBV24-1; d_call: TRBD2; clone_size: -; cdr3_nt: TGTGCCACCAGTGATGGTAGTAGCGGGACCCTTAATGAGCAGTTCTTC; cdr3_aa: CATSDGSSGTLNEQFF
j_call: TRBJ2-1; v_call: TRBV28; d_call: TRBD1; clone_size: -; cdr3_nt: TGTGCCAGCAGTTCCCTCCTGGGGACAGGGAACTACAATGAGCAGTTCTTC; cdr3_aa: CASSSLLGTGNYNEQFF
j_call: TRBJ1-2; v_call: TRBV18; d_call: -; clone_size: -; cdr3_nt: TGTGCCAGCTCACCCGACATTCAGACTAACTATGGCTACACCTTC; cdr3_aa: CASSPDIQTNYGYTF
j_call: TRBJ1-5; v_call: TRBV19; d_call: -; clone_size: once; cdr3_nt: TGTGCCAGTAGTCCGGGGAGAGGTCAGCCCCAGCATTTT; cdr3_aa: CASSPGRGQPQHF
j_call: TRBJ1-2; v_call: TRBV6-5; d_call: TRBD1; clone_size: -; cdr3_nt: TGTGCCAGCAGAGGTCCCGGGACAGAGTATGGCTACACCTTC; cdr3_aa: CASRGPGTEYGYTF
j_call: TRBJ1-2; v_call: TRBV5-1; d_call: -; clone_size: many; cdr3_nt: TGCGCCAGCAGCTTGCCCTTAGGAGGGAACTATGGCTACACCTTC; cdr3_aa: CASSLPLGGNYGYTF
j_call: TRBJ2-1; v_call: TRBV27; d_call: TRBD2; clone_size: -; cdr3_nt: TGTGCCAGCAGTCCTCTGGCGGGAGGATCCCACAATGAGCAGTTCTTC; cdr3_aa: CASSPLAGGSHNEQFF
j_call: TRBJ2-1; v_call: TRBV11-2; d_call: TRBD1; clone_size: -; cdr3_nt: TGTGCCAGCAGCCCCCTAGGGGGCACCTACAATGAGCAGTTCTTC; cdr3_aa: CASSPLGGTYNEQFF
j_call: TRBJ1-6; v_call: TRBV14; d_call: TRBD1; clone_size: -; cdr3_nt: TGTGCCAGCAGCCGGACAGGGTTGAATTCACCCCTCCACTTT; cdr3_aa: CASSRTGLNSPLHF
j_call: TRBJ1-2; v_call: TRBV5-1; d_call: -; clone_size: -; cdr3_nt: TGCGCCAGCAGCTTAGGTGGTTCCGGAGGCGGTTATGGCTACACCTTC; cdr3_aa: CASSLGGSGGGYGYTF
j_call: TRBJ2-1; v_call: TRBV6-2/TRBV6-3; d_call: TRBD2; clone_size: -; cdr3_nt: TGTGCCAGCCGCCCTTGGGCTAGCGGGGGGACCTTCGGGCAGTTCTTC; cdr3_aa: CASRPWASGGTFGQFF
j_call: TRBJ1-1; v_call: TRBV29-1; d_call: -; clone_size: -; cdr3_nt: TGCAGCGCGGAAAACATGAACACTGAAGCTTTCTTT; cdr3_aa: CSAENMNTEAFF